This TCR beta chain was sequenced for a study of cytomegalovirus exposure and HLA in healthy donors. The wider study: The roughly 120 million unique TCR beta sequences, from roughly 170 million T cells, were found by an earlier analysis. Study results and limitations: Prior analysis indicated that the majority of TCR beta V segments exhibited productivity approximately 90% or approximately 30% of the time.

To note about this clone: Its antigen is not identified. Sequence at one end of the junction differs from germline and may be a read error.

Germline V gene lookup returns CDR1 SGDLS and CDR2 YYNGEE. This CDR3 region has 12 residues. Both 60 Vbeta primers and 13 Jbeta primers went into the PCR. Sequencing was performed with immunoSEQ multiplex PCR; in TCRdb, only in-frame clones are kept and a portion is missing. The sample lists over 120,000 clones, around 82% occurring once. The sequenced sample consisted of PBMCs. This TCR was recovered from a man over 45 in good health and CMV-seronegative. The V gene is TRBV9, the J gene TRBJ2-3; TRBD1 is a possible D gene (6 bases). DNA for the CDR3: TGTGCCAGCAGCCCGTTGACAGGCGGCGTGGATTTT. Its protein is CASSPLTGGVDF.